A single sample is the source of the 3 T cell receptor beta chains below, sequenced in a study of T cell clonality in common variable immunodeficiency. Antigen specificity for these receptors is unknown. Here immunoSEQ multiplex PCR was the method, and the copy in TCRdb shows in-frame clones only, minus some. The data show over 25,000 clones, none appearing only once, with 25% to 30% held by the ten largest. Study results and caveats: In common variable immunodeficiency, TCR beta chains reportedly carried fewer deletions and N-nucleotide insertions.

The sample consisted of peripheral blood mononuclear cells. The receptors derive from a human donor with common variable immunodeficiency.

This clone was detected only a few times. Read coverage stops 3 residues before the CDR3 terminus; the germline J gene supplies the remainder. The genes are TRBV2 and TRBJ2-1, with 7 nucleotides matching TRBD1. V lost 7 bases and J lost 5; bases outside the gene matches: 8. The CDR3 is made up of 14 amino acids. Germline V gives CDR1 SNHLY, CDR2 FYNNEI. The part of the CDR3 DNA that was read is TGTGCCAGCAATTACAGGGGCAGTCACAATGAG. Amino acids: CASNYRGSHNE. The complete CDR3 sequence is CASNYRGSHNEQFF.

This clone was found a few times. The read halts 3 residues ahead of the CDR3 end, with the missing end drawn from the germline J gene. The chain has TRBV5-1 and TRBJ2-5; D possibly corresponds to TRBD2 (6 bases). Germline V gene sequence: CDR1 SGHRS, CDR2 YFSETQ. Between the trimmed V and J ends, which lost 5 bases and 1 base, there was a span of 12 bases. The CDR3 is 14 residues long. Incomplete CDR3 DNA: TGCGCCAGCAGTTCCCTAGCGATCCAAGAGACC. Translation gives CASSSLAIQET. The whole CDR3 sequence reads CASSSLAIQETQYF.

A few counts support this clone. The read terminates 3 residues ahead of where the CDR3 ends, so the germline J gene completes it. The rearrangement joins TRBV19 to TRBJ1-5; D gene uncertain. Trimming stripped 4 bases from V and 1 base from J, with 8 bases between. Germline CDR1 is LNHDA and CDR2 is SQIVND (reference sequence). This CDR3 has 14 amino acids. This CDR3 reads CASSTLQSNQPQHF. CDR3 DNA (partial): TGTGCCAGTAGTACATTACAGAGCAATCAGCCC.